This T cell receptor beta chain was observed in a study of CD4 T cells in relation to SARS-CoV-2 and coronaviruses. The CDR3 sequence is 10 residues long. Here immunoSEQ multiplex PCR was the method, and the copy in TCRdb shows in-frame clones only, minus some. Of about 23,000 clones listed, approximately 82% were seen once; the top ten hold approximately 30%. This clone was detected once. Its antigen is undetermined. Before the COVID-19 pandemic, during about 2011-2019, CD4+ T cells were taken from unexposed donors. CD4+ T cells were isolated from the cells after about nine days of culture. This chain links TRBV21-1 with TRBJ1-5. TRBV21-1 is deemed a pseudogene. The sample consisted of CD4+ T cells from PBMCs, cultured in vitro. The clonotype originates from a human donor in good health. DNA for the CDR3: TGTGCCAGCAGCAAACAGCCCCAGCATTTT. Encoded protein: CASSKQPQHF.